This T cell receptor beta chain was documented in a study of blood T cell repertoires in COVID-19. Study background: Samples taken during acute and convalescent COVID-19 were collected in the United States, Italy and Spain. T cells, B-cell-depleted T cells, or PBMCs supplied cDNA or gDNA.

Original data processing: Quantification of nucleated cells was approximated via reference gene primer amplification. TCRdb's copy holds only in-frame clones and misses some; the assay was immunoSEQ multiplex PCR. From that table come the V and J calls and clone size; the DNA was used to work out D and trimming. The sample lists around 100,000 clones, roughly 90% seen once, with 0.85% to 1% in the top ten. The CDR3 extends over 13 amino acids. With 5 bases removed from V and 0 bases from J, the gap between germline ends came to 7 bases. Germline V gene data show CDR1 as KGHDR and CDR2 as SFDVKD. The source material was peripheral blood. The chain carries TRBV24-1 and TRBJ2-7; weak D call: TRBD2 (6 bases). This TCR derives from a man between 60 and 75 years old with acute or convalescent COVID-19. The CDR3 sequence is CATSARDSYEQYF. CDR3 DNA sequence: TGTGCCACCAGTGCGCGGGACTCCTACGAGCAGTACTTC.